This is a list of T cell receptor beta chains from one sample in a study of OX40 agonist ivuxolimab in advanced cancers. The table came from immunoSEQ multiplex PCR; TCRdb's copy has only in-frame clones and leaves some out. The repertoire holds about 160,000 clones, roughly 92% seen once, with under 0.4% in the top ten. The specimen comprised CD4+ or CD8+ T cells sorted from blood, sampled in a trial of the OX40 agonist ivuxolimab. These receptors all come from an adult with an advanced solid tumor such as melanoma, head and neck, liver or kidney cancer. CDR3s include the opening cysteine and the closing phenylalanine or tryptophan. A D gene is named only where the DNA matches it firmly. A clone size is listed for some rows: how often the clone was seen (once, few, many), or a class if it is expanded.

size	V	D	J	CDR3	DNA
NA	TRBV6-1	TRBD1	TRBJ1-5	CASRGTAGKGPQHF	TGTGCCAGCAGGGGGACAGCCGGGAAGGGGCCCCAGCATTTT
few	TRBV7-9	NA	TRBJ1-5	CASSSVGGSWQPQHF	TGTGCCAGCAGCTCTGTAGGGGGATCGTGGCAGCCCCAGCATTTT
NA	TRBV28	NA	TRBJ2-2	CASRFPVTGELFF	TGTGCCAGCAGATTCCCGGTAACCGGGGAGCTGTTTTTT
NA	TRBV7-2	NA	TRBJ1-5	CAGSPRGGDNQPQHF	TGTGCCGGCAGCCCCAGGGGAGGCGACAATCAGCCCCAGCATTTT
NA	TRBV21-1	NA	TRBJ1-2	CASSLNGGLAYGYTF	TGTGCCAGCAGCCTCAATGGGGGACTCGCATATGGCTACACCTTC
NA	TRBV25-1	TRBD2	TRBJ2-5	CASSAPGRAETQYF	TGTGCCAGCAGTGCTCCCGGGAGGGCCGAGACCCAGTACTTC
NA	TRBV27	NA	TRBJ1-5	CASSSMGPGDQDQPQHF	TGTGCCAGCAGTTCCATGGGTCCCGGGGATCAGGATCAGCCCCAGCATTTT
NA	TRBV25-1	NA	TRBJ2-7	CASGPTGSYEQYF	TGTGCCAGCGGACCTACAGGTTCCTACGAGCAGTACTTC
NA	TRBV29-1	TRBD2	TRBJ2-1	CSVGGTSGSGEQFF	TGCAGCGTTGGAGGGACTAGCGGGAGTGGCGAGCAGTTCTTC
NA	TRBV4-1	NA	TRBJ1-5	CASSQDPGTNQPQHF	TGCGCCAGCAGCCAAGACCCGGGGACCAATCAGCCCCAGCATTTT
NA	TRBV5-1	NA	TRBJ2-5	CASSRGVGEETQYF	TGCGCCAGCAGCCGCGGCGTAGGGGAAGAGACCCAGTACTTC
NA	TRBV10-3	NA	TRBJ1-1	CASRPGSNTEAFF	TGTGCCTCCCGGCCAGGGTCGAACACTGAAGCTTTCTTT
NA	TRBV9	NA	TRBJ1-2	CASSGRGDYGYTF	TGTGCCAGCAGCGGGAGGGGCGACTATGGCTACACCTTC
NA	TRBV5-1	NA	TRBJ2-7	CASRRGTGPGEQYF	TGCGCCAGCAGGCGGGGGACAGGTCCTGGGGAGCAGTACTTC
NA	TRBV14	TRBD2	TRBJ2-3	CASSYHSGVRTDTQYF	TGTGCCAGCAGCTACCATAGCGGGGTCCGGACAGATACGCAGTATTTT
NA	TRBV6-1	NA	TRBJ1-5	CASSVSWGTQPQHF	TGTGCCAGCAGTGTATCGTGGGGTACTCAGCCCCAGCATTTT
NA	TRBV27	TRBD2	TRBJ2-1	CASSFWTSGRRSYNEQFF	TGTGCCAGCAGTTTCTGGACTAGCGGGAGGCGCTCCTACAATGAGCAGTTCTTC
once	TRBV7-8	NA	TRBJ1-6	CASSWARRAVQSPLHF	TGTGCCAGCAGCTGGGCTCGGAGGGCGGTACAATCACCCCTCCACTTT
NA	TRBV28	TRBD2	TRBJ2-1	CASSFRDGRAINEQFF	TGTGCCAGCAGTTTTCGTGACGGGAGGGCCATAAATGAGCAGTTCTTC
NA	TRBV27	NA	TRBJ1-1	CASARMLENTEAFF	TGTGCCAGCGCACGAATGTTGGAGAACACTGAAGCTTTCTTT
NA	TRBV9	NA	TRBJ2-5	CASSVGQETQYF	TGTGCCAGCAGCGTAGGCCAGGAGACCCAGTACTTC
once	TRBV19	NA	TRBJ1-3	CASSATRSGHLSGNTIYF	TGTGCCAGTAGCGCCACCCGGTCGGGACACCTCTCTGGAAACACCATATATTTT